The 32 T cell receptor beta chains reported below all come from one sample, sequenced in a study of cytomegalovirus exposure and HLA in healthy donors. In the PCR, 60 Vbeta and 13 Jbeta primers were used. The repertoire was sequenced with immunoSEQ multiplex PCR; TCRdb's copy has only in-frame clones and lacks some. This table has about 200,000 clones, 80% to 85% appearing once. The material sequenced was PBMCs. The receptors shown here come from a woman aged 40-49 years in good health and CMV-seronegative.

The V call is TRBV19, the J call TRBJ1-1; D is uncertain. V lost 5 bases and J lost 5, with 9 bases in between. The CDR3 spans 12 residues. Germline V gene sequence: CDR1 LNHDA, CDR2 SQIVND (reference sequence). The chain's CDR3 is CASSYGSTEAFF. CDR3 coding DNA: TGTGCCAGTAGTTACGGGAGTACTGAAGCTTTCTTT. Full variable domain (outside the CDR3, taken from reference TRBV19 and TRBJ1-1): DGGITQSPKYLFRKEGQNVTLSCEQNLNHDAMYWYRQDPGQGLRLIYYSQIVNDFQKGDIAEGYSVSREKKESFPLTVTSAQKNPTAFYLCASSYGSTEAFFGQGTRLTVV.

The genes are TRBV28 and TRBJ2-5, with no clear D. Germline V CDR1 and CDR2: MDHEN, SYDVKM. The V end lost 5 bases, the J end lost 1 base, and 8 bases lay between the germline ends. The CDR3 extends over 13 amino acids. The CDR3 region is CASSPPVQETQYF. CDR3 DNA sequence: TGTGCCAGCAGTCCTCCCGTCCAAGAGACCCAGTACTTC.

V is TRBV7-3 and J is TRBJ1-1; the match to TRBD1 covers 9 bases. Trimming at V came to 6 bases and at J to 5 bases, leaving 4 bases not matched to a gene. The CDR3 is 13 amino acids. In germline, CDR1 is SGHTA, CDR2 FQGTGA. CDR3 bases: TGTGCCAGCAGTTCGGGACAGGGTACTGAAGCTTTCTTT. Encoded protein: CASSSGQGTEAFF.

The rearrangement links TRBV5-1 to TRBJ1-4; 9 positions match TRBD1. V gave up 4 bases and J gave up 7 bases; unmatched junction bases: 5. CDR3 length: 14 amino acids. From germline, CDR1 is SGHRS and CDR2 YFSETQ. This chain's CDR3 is CASSTGGGSEKLFF. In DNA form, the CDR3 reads TGCGCCAGCAGCACAGGGGGCGGCTCTGAAAAACTGTTTTTT.

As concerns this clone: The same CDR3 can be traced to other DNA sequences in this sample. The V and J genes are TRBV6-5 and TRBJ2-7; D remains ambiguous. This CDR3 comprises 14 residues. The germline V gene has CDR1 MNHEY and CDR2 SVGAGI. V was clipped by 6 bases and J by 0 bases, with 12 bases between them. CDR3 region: CASSYAQSSYEQYF. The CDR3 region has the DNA TGTGCCAGCAGCTACGCGCAAAGCTCCTACGAGCAGTACTTC.

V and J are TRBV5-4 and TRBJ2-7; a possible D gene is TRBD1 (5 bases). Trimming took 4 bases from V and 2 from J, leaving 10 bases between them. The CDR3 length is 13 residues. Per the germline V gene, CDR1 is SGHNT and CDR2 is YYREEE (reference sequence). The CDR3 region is CASSPQQAYEQYF. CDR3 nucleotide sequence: TGTGCCAGCAGCCCCCAACAGGCCTACGAGCAGTACTTC.

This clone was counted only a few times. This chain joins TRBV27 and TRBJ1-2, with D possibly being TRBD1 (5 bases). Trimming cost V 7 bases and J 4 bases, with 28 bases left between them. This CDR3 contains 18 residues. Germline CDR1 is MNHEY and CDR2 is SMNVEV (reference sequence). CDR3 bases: TGTGCCAGCACCCTCGGTTACCCCCCTGGGGAGGGGATCTATGGCTACACCTTC. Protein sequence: CASTLGYPPGEGIYGYTF.

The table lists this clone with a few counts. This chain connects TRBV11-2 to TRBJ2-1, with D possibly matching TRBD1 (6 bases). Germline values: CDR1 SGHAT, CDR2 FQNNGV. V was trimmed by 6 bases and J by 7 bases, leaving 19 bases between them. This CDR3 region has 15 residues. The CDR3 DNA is TGTGCCAGCAGGCCCCTAGGGGGAAGGTTTAATGAGCAGTTCTTC. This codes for CASRPLGGRFNEQFF.

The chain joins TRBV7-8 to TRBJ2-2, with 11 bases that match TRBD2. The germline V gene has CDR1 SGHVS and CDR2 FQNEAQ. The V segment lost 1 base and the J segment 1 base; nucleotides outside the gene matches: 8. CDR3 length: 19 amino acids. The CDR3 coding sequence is TGTGCCAGCAGCTTAGAGTCTAGCGGGAGGAAAAGGAACACCGGGGAGCTGTTTTTT. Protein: CASSLESSGRKRNTGELFF. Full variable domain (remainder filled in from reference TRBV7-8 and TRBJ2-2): GAGVSQSPRYKVAKRGQDVALRCDPISGHVSLFWYQQALGQGPEFLTYFQNEAQLDKSGLPSDRFFAERPEGSVSTLKIQRTQQEDSAVYLCASSLESSGRKRNTGELFFGEGSRLTVL.

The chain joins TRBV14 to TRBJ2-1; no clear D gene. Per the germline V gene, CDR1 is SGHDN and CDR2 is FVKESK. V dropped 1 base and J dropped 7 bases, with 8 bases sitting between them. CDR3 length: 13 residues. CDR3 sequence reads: CASSQVSVNEQFF. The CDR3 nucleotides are TGTGCCAGCAGCCAAGTTAGTGTAAATGAGCAGTTCTTC.

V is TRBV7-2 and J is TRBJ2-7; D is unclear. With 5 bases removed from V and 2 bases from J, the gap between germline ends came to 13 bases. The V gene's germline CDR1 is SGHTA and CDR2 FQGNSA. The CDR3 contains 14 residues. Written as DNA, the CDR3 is TGTGCCAGCAGCCTTTCTAGGAGCCCCTACGAGCAGTACTTC. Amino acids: CASSLSRSPYEQYF.

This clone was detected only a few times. The DNA for the CDR3 is TGTGCCAGCAGCGTAAGGGGCGGGAACACTGAAGCTTTCTTT. It is translated as CASSVRGGNTEAFF. The rearrangement links TRBV2 to TRBJ1-1, with a possible D match to TRBD1 (5 bases). Germline CDR1 SNHLY, CDR2 FYNNEI. This CDR3 is built from 14 residues. V shed 6 bases and J shed 1 base, with 12 bases lying between them.

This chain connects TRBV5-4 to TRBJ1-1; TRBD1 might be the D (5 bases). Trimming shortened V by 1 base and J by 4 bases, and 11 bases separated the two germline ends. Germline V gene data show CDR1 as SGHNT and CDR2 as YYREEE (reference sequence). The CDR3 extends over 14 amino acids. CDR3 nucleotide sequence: TGTGCCAGCAGCTTGTCTTGGGGGGGCACTGAAGCTTTCTTT. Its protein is CASSLSWGGTEAFF. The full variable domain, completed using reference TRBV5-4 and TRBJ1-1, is ETGVTQSPTHLIKTRGQQVTLRCSSQSGHNTVSWYQQALGQGPQFIFQYYREEENGRGNFPPRFSGLQFPNYSSELNVNALELDDSALYLCASSLSWGGTEAFFGQGTRLTVV.

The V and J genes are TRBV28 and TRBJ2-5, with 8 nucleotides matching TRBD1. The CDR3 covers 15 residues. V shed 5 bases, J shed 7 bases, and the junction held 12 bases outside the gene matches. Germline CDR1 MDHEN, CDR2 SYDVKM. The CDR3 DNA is TGTGCCAGCAGTCCCGAAGGACAGGGCTCGGTGACCCAGTACTTC. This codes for CASSPEGQGSVTQYF.

The CDR3 region has the DNA TGTGCCAGCAGCTTGTACCAGGGGGAAGAGACCCAGTACTTC. Its protein is CASSLYQGEETQYF. This chain joins TRBV5-6 and TRBJ2-5, with TRBD1 identical over 7 bases. With V trimmed by 1 base and J by 3 bases, 3 bases remained unmatched. The CDR3 sequence is 14 residues long. Germline CDR1 SGHDT, CDR2 YYEEEE.

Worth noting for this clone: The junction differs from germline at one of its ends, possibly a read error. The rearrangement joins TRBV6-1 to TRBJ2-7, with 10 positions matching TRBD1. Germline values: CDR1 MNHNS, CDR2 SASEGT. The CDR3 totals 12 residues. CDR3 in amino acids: CAGRQGAYEQYF. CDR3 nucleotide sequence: TGTGCCGGCAGACAGGGGGCATACGAGCAGTACTTC.

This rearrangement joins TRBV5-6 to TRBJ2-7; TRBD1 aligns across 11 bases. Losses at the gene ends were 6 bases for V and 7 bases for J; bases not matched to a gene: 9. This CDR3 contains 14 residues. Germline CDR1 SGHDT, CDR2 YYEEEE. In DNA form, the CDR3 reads TGTGCCAGCAACAGAGGACAGGGGGCGCAAGAGCAGTACTTC. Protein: CASNRGQGAQEQYF.

In DNA form, the CDR3 reads TGTGCCAGCAGCTTAGAGCTAGCGGGAGTCAACGAGCAGTACTTC. Residues: CASSLELAGVNEQYF. The chain recombines TRBV7-3 with TRBJ2-7; 10 bases match TRBD2. J was trimmed by 5 bases and V by 2 bases; bases with no gene match: 6. This CDR3 region has 15 residues. The germline V gene encodes CDR1 SGHTA and CDR2 FQGTGA.

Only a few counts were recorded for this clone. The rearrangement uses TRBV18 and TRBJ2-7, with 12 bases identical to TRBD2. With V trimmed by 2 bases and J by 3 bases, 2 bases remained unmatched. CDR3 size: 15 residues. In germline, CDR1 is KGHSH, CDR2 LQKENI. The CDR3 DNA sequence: TGTGCCAGCTCACCAAGGACTAGCGGGATCTACGAGCAGTACTTC. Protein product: CASSPRTSGIYEQYF.

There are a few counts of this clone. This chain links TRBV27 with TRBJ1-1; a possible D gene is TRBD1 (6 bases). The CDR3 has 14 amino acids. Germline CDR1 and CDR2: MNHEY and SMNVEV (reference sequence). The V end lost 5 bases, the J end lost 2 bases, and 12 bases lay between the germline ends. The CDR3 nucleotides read TGTGCCAGCAGTGCATGGACAGATAACACTGAAGCTTTCTTT. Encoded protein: CASSAWTDNTEAFF.

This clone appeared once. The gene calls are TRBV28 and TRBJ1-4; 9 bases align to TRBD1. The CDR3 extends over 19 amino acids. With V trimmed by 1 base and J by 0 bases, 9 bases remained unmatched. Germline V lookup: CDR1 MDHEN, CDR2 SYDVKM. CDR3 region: CASSLLRTGVIATNEKLFF. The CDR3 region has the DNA TGTGCCAGCAGTTTATTAAGGACAGGGGTTATCGCAACTAATGAAAAACTGTTTTTT.

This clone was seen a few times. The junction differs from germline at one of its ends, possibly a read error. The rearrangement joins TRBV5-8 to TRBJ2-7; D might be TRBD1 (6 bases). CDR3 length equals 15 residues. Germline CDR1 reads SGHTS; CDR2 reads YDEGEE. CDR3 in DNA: TGTGCCAGCAGCTCTCGGGACACCACGACCTACGGGCAGTACTTC. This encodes CASSSRDTTTYGQYF.

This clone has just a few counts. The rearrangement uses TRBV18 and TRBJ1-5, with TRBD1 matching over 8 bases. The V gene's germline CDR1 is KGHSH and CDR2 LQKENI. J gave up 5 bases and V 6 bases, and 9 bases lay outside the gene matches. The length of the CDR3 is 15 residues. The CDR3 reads CASSPRTGSDQPQHF. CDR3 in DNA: TGTGCCAGCTCCCCGCGGACAGGGTCTGATCAGCCCCAGCATTTT. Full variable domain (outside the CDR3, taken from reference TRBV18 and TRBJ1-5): NAGVMQNPRHLVRRRGQEARLRCSPMKGHSHVYWYRQLPEEGLKFMVYLQKENIIDESGMPKERFSAEFPKEGPSILRIQQVVRGDSAAYFCASSPRTGSDQPQHFGDGTRLSIL.

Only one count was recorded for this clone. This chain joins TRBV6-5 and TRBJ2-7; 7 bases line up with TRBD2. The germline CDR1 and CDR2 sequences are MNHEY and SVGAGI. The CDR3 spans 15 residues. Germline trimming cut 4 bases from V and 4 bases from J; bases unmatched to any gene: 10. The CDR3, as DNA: TGTGCCAGCAGTTCCCCAGGGCGGGAGAGGTACGAGCAGTACTTC. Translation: CASSSPGRERYEQYF.

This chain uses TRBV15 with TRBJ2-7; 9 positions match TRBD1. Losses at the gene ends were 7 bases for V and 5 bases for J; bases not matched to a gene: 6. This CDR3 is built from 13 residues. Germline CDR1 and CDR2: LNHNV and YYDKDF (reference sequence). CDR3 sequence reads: CATTRGTGNEQYF. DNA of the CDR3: TGTGCCACCACCCGAGGGACAGGGAACGAGCAGTACTTC. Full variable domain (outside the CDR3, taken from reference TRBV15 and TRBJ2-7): DAMVIQNPRYQVTQFGKPVTLSCSQTLNHNVMYWYQQKSSQAPKLLFHYYDKDFNNEADTPDNFQSRRPNTSFCFLDIRSPGLGDTAMYLCATTRGTGNEQYFGPGTRLTVT.

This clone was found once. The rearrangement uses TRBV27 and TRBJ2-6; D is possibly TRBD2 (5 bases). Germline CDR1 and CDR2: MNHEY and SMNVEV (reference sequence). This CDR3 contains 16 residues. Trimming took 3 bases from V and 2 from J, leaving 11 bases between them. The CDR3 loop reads CASSLLAGTGANVLTF. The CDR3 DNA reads TGTGCCAGCAGTTTGTTAGCCGGGACTGGGGCCAACGTCCTGACTTTC.

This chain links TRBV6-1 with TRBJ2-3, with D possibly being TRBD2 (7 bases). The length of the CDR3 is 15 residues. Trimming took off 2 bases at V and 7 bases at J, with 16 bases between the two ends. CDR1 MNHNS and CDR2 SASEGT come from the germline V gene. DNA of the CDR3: TGTGCCAGCAGTGAAAGGGGGGGCGTAGTCCATACGCAGTATTTT. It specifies CASSERGGVVHTQYF.

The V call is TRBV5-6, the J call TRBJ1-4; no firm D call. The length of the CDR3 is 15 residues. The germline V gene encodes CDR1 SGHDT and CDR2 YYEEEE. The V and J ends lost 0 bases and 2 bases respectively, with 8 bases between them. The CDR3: CASSLDRSTNEKLFF. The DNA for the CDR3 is TGTGCCAGCAGCTTGGACAGATCGACTAATGAAAAACTGTTTTTT.

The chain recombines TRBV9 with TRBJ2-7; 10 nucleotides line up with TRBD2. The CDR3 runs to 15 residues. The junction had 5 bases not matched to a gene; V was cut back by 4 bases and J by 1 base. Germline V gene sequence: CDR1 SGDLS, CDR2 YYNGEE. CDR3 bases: TGTGCCAGCAGCCCCACTAGCGGGAATTCCTACGAGCAGTACTTC. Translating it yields CASSPTSGNSYEQYF.

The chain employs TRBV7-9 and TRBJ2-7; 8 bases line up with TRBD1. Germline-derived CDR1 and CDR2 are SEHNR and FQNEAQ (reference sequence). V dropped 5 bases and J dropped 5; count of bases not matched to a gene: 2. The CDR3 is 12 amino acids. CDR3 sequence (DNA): TGTGCCAGCAGCCCGACAGGGGACGAGCAGTACTTC. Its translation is CASSPTGDEQYF.

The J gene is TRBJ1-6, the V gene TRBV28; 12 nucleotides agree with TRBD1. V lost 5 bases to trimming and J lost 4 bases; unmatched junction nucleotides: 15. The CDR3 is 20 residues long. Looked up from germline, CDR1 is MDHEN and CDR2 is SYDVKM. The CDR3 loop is CASSAYSGTGGSRYNSPLHF. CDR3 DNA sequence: TGTGCCAGCAGTGCCTACTCCGGGACAGGGGGCAGTCGGTATAATTCACCCCTCCACTTT.

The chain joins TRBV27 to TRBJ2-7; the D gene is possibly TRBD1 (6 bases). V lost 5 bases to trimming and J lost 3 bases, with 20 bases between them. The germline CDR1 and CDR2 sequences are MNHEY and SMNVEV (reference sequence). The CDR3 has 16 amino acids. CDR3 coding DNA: TGTGCCAGCAGTCCACAAGGGACATTCGTTCTCTACGAGCAGTACTTC. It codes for CASSPQGTFVLYEQYF.